The present entry profiles one T cell receptor beta chain with its context. Its target is unknown. The data stem from a study of breast tumors, draining lymph nodes, adjacent tissues. Study-level points and caveats: The data were judged consistent with most tumor T cells coming from lymph node and expanding in tumor. The lymph node origin of tumor T cells was framed as consistent with a hypothesis, not demonstrated.

TCRdb re-derived calls from the multiplex PCR reads in MiXCR, one entry per CDR3 protein. Here the sample spans about 31,000 distinct CDR3 sequences, roughly two thirds being singletons. Sequencing was performed on breast tumor tissue. The origin of this receptor is a female donor with breast cancer. Some clones in this sample may be carry-over from other donors' samples.

The CDR3 loop reads CSALIQGIVGYTF. In DNA form, the CDR3 reads TGCAGTGCCCTAATACAGGGTATAGTGGGCTACACCTTC. V usage is TRBV20-1 and J usage is TRBJ1-2; D may be TRBD1 (6 bases). The CDR3 covers 13 residues. Germline V CDR1 and CDR2: DFQATT, SNEGSKA (reference sequence). V was trimmed by 6 bases and J by 8 bases, leaving 19 bases between them.